What follows describes a single T cell receptor (beta chain). The source of the sample is a study of monozygotic twins with inflammatory bowel disease. TCRdb re-called the 5' RACE reads, yielding one record per CDR3 amino acid sequence without DNA. The table for this sample gives some 190,000 distinct CDR3 sequences. CDR1 and CDR2 from the germline V gene are MNHEY and SVGAGI. The CDR3 consists of 15 residues. Material for sequencing was blood. The rearrangement joins TRBV6-5 to TRBJ2-7. The sequence was obtained from a human donor with ulcerative colitis or Crohn's disease, or a healthy co-twin of an affected twin (not recorded which). CDR3 residues: CASSYSNQGPYEQYF.